These T cell receptor beta chains were read from a single sample in a study of vaccination and CD4 T cells after COVID-19. One entry per CDR3 protein results from TCRdb running MiXCR on the PCR reads. Of roughly 15,000 distinct CDR3 sequences in the sample, 55% to 80% were seen once. Their recognized antigens are unknown. The sequencing input was CD4+ T cells from blood, cultured in vitro. The receptors shown here come from a human donor who had recovered from COVID-19. CDR3s include the opening cysteine and the closing phenylalanine or tryptophan. The D gene is left open where the match is weak. Size is omitted from some rows. Given values are once, few, many or a class for expanded clones.

V gene: TRBV18
clone size: -
J gene: TRBJ2-4
D gene: TRBD1
CDR3 protein: CASSPEDRDQYF
CDR3 DNA: TGTGCCAGCTCGCCGGAGGACAGGGATCAGTACTTC

V gene: TRBV10-3
clone size: -
J gene: TRBJ2-7
D gene: -
CDR3 protein: CAISESVTQEQYF
CDR3 DNA: TGTGCCATCAGTGAGTCAGTAACACAGGAGCAGTACTTC

V gene: TRBV20-1
clone size: -
J gene: TRBJ2-3
D gene: TRBD1
CDR3 protein: CSVQPGQGADTQYF
CDR3 DNA: TGCAGTGTTCAACCGGGACAGGGGGCAGATACGCAGTATTTT

V gene: TRBV12-3/TRBV12-4
clone size: -
J gene: TRBJ2-6
D gene: TRBD1
CDR3 protein: CASSYTQGPSVLTF
CDR3 DNA: TGTGCCAGCAGTTATACACAGGGGCCCAGCGTCCTGACTTTC

V gene: TRBV11-2
clone size: -
J gene: TRBJ1-4
D gene: TRBD1
CDR3 protein: CASSPRQGREKLFF
CDR3 DNA: TGTGCCAGCAGCCCGAGACAGGGAAGAGAAAAACTGTTTTTT

V gene: TRBV6-1
clone size: few
J gene: TRBJ1-5
D gene: -
CDR3 protein: CASRWGEINQPQHF
CDR3 DNA: TGTGCCAGCAGGTGGGGCGAGATCAATCAGCCCCAGCATTTT

V gene: TRBV27
clone size: once
J gene: TRBJ1-5
D gene: -
CDR3 protein: CASSGGVGRGSNQPQHF
CDR3 DNA: TGTGCCAGCAGTGGGGGGGTCGGGAGGGGGAGCAATCAGCCCCAGCATTTT

V gene: TRBV14
clone size: few
J gene: TRBJ1-1
D gene: -
CDR3 protein: CASSQALRVFF
CDR3 DNA: TGTGCCAGCAGCCAAGCCCTCAGGGTTTTCTTT

V gene: TRBV7-9
clone size: -
J gene: TRBJ2-1
D gene: -
CDR3 protein: CASSLDREQFF
CDR3 DNA: TGTGCCAGCAGCTTAGATCGGGAGCAGTTCTTC

V gene: TRBV7-2
clone size: few
J gene: TRBJ2-5
D gene: TRBD2
CDR3 protein: CASSQGLAIETQYF
CDR3 DNA: TGTGCCAGCAGCCAGGGACTAGCTATCGAGACCCAGTACTTC

V gene: TRBV6-2/TRBV6-3
clone size: -
J gene: TRBJ2-3
D gene: -
CDR3 protein: CASSPTGTGVRRYTQYF
CDR3 DNA: TGTGCCAGCAGCCCGACCGGCACGGGAGTTCGTAGGTATACGCAGTATTTT